The present TCR beta chain was sequenced within a study of cytomegalovirus exposure and HLA in healthy donors. At the level of the study: HLA-typed donors contributed some 77 million unique TCRs, which were held in an early data release.

Notes on the study in general: Later genetic work tied a missense DCLRE1C variant to beta-chain V and J trimming.

Researchers ran the PCR with 60 Vbeta and 13 Jbeta primers. Measured with immunoSEQ multiplex PCR; TCRdb has only the in-frame clones, and not every one. The sample shows around 200,000 clones, roughly 90% of them seen only once. A word on this clone: Its antigen is undetermined.

V lost 0 bases and J lost 3, with 12 bases in between. CDR1 and CDR2 (germline): SGHVS, FQNEAQ. The CDR3 covers 15 residues. The clonotype was recovered from a woman between 18 and 30 years old in good health and CMV-seronegative. V is TRBV7-8 and J is TRBJ2-7; D possibly corresponds to TRBD2 (6 bases). Sequencing used PBMCs. The CDR3 loop is CASSLAGLSGYEQYF. CDR3 nucleotides: TGTGCCAGCAGCTTAGCGGGACTGTCTGGCTACGAGCAGTACTTC.